This entry lists 25 T cell receptor beta chains sequenced from one sample in a study of blood T cells in healthy people across ages. Sample-barcoded 5' priming and a J-beta primer mix drove a second PCR of roughly 7 to 11 cycles. TCRdb redid the calling of the 5' RACE reads with MiXCR, one entry per CDR3 protein. The table lists some 1,800,000 distinct CDR3 sequences, about two fifths of them singletons, with roughly 23% in the top ten. Sequenced input: blood. The origin of the receptors is a human donor in good health.

This clonotype was counted at least ten times. This chain joins TRBV20-1 and TRBJ2-7; TRBD2 matches at 7 bases. The ends lost 4 bases at V and 4 bases at J; junction bases unmatched: 4. Germline-derived CDR1 and CDR2 are DFQATT and SNEGSKA (reference sequence). The CDR3 length is 12 residues. The CDR3 nucleotides read TGCAGTGCTAACAGCGGGGATTACGAGCAGTACTTC. It specifies CSANSGDYEQYF.

On this clonotype itself: The junction and the germline gene differ at one end; a read error may be behind it. The rearrangement links TRBV12-3 or TRBV12-4 to TRBJ2-5, with D perhaps matching TRBD1 (6 bases). The CDR3 spans 15 residues. The CDR3 protein is CASSPSGQTGEIQYF. The CDR3 DNA sequence: TGTGCCAGCAGTCCCAGTGGGCAGACAGGCGAGATCCAGTACTTC.

The J gene is TRBJ1-2, the V gene TRBV19; 9 bases agree with TRBD1. There are 15 residues in the CDR3. With 7 bases clipped from V and 1 base from J, the junction kept 7 bases outside the gene matches. Per germline, CDR1 LNHDA and CDR2 SQIVND (reference sequence). The CDR3 region is CASTAGTGFNYGYTF. CDR3 sequence (DNA): TGTGCCAGTACGGCCGGGACAGGGTTTAACTATGGCTACACCTTC. The whole variable domain, remainder taken from reference TRBV19 and TRBJ1-2, is DGGITQSPKYLFRKEGQNVTLSCEQNLNHDAMYWYRQDPGQGLRLIYYSQIVNDFQKGDIAEGYSVSREKKESFPLTVTSAQKNPTAFYLCASTAGTGFNYGYTFGSGTRLTVV.

V usage is TRBV7-8 and J usage is TRBJ2-3, with TRBD2 matching 9 bases. The CDR3 is made up of 16 amino acids. The V and J ends lost 5 bases and 0 bases, in that order; junction bases with no gene match: 6. The germline V gene has CDR1 SGHVS and CDR2 FQNEAQ. The CDR3 DNA follows: TGTGCCAGCAGCCCCCCTAGCGGGGTAAGCACAGATACGCAGTATTTT. It is translated as CASSPPSGVSTDTQYF.

This chain joins TRBV24-1 and TRBJ2-1; 12 nucleotides align to TRBD1. Looked up from germline, CDR1 is KGHDR and CDR2 is SFDVKD. V trimming: 2 bases; J trimming: 15 bases; junction bases outside the gene matches: 10. CDR3 length: 15 residues. The CDR3 region is CATSDSGTGGALRFF. CDR3 in DNA: TGTGCCACCAGTGATTCCGGGACAGGGGGCGCGTTACGGTTCTTC.

This clonotype has only a few counts. This chain uses TRBV4-3 with TRBJ2-5, with D possibly called TRBD1 or TRBD2 (5 bases each). The V end lost 3 bases, the J end lost 5 bases, and 16 bases lay between the germline ends. Germline V gene sequence: CDR1 LGHNA, CDR2 YSLEER. The CDR3 contains 15 residues. For the CDR3, the DNA is TGCGCCAGCAGCCAGGGGGACCAAACGGAGGAGACCCAGTACTTC. Translation gives CASSQGDQTEETQYF.

This clonotype was seen a handful of times. J is TRBJ2-3 and V is TRBV7-2; 7 bases align to TRBD2. Germline assignment: CDR1 SGHTA and CDR2 FQGNSA. The CDR3 contains 15 residues. The junction had 11 bases not matched to a gene; V was cut back by 4 bases and J by 7 bases. CDR3 DNA: TGTGCCAGCAGCTCCGCCTTAGGGGAGGGGAATACGCAGTATTTT. Protein: CASSSALGEGNTQYF.

This clonotype was detected a few times. The V gene is TRBV5-1, the J gene TRBJ1-2, with 9 bases aligning to TRBD1. This CDR3 is 15 amino acids long. Losses at the gene ends were 0 bases for V and 8 bases for J; bases not matched to a gene: 8. The germline CDR1 and CDR2 sequences are SGHRS and YFSETQ. The CDR3 protein is CASSLEGQGPSGYTF. The CDR3 DNA follows: TGCGCCAGCAGCTTGGAGGGACAGGGCCCCTCAGGCTACACCTTC.

V and J are TRBV18 and TRBJ2-4, with D maybe TRBD1 (5 bases). CDR3 length: 15 residues. Between the trimmed V and J ends, which lost 4 bases and 13 bases, there was a span of 23 bases. Germline V CDR1 and CDR2: KGHSH, LQKENI. The CDR3 bases are TGTGCCAGCTCACTCTACGACAGTACCTACAATGAGCAGTACTTC. As protein: CASSLYDSTYNEQYF.

V is TRBV10-2 and J is TRBJ2-5; 11 bases fit TRBD2. CDR1 and CDR2 from the germline V gene are WSHSY and SAAADI. J lost 3 bases, V lost 8 bases, and 5 bases had no gene match. The CDR3 length is 14 residues. The CDR3 sequence is CASRSTSGEETQYF. DNA for the CDR3: TGCGCCAGCCGTTCGACTAGCGGGGAAGAGACCCAGTACTTC.

This clonotype has more than one count but fewer than ten. The chain has TRBV28 and TRBJ2-7; TRBD2 matches 9 bases. The V gene end was trimmed by 5 bases and the J gene end by 3 bases; junction bases not matched to a gene: 17. The CDR3 is 18 residues long. Germline V gene lookup returns CDR1 MDHEN and CDR2 SYDVKM. Here the CDR3 DNA reads TGTGCCAGCAGTCGAACCGGGACCTTATCACTAGCGGGCTACGAGCAGTACTTC. Amino acids: CASSRTGTLSLAGYEQYF. Using reference TRBV28 and TRBJ2-7 for the parts outside the CDR3, the full variable domain is DVKVTQSSRYLVKRTGEKVFLECVQDMDHENMFWYRQDPGLGLRLIYFSYDVKMKEKGDIPEGYSVSREKKERFSLILESASTNQTSMYLCASSRTGTLSLAGYEQYFGPGTRLTVT.

This clonotype was seen many times. This rearrangement joins TRBV7-9 to TRBJ2-4, with 7 bases lining up with TRBD2. The J segment lost 4 bases and the V segment lost 5 bases, leaving 8 bases of the junction unmatched. The CDR3 runs to 15 residues. Per the germline V gene, CDR1 is SEHNR and CDR2 is FQNEAQ (reference sequence). Here the CDR3 DNA reads TGTGCCAGCAGCAGGGAGGGACTAACGAAAAACATTCAGTACTTC. Translated: CASSREGLTKNIQYF. Supplemented by reference TRBV7-9 and TRBJ2-4, the full variable domain reads DTGVSQNPRHKITKRGQNVTFRCDPISEHNRLYWYRQTLGQGPEFLTYFQNEAQLEKSRLLSDRFSAERPKGSFSTLEIQRTEQGDSAMYLCASSREGLTKNIQYFGAGTRLSVL.

About this clonotype itself: The junction does not match germline at one end; this may be a read error. The chain recombines TRBV12-3 or TRBV12-4 with TRBJ2-1; a possible D gene is TRBD1 (6 bases). The CDR3 is 15 residues long. CDR3 in DNA: TGTGCCAGCAGTTTAGATAGGGGGAACTACAGTGAGCAGTTCTTC. Encoded protein: CASSLDRGNYSEQFF.

Comment on this clonotype: One junction end disagrees with the germline gene, perhaps due to a read error. The CDR3 DNA is TGTGCCAACAGCTTAGGGCTAGCGGGGAATAATGAGCAGTTCTTC. Translation: CANSLGLAGNNEQFF. The chain links TRBV7-8 to TRBJ2-1; 9 positions match TRBD2. This CDR3 spans 15 amino acids. Germline CDR1 and CDR2: SGHVS and FQNEAQ.

Only a few counts were recorded for this clonotype. The rearrangement joins TRBV25-1 to TRBJ1-2; no definite D call. V was shortened by 5 bases and J by 4 bases, with 17 bases between the two germline ends. Germline CDR1 reads MGHDK; CDR2 reads SYGVNS. The CDR3 loop spans 15 amino acids. Here the CDR3 DNA reads TGTGCCAGCAGTATTATTCCAGGCCCCCTCTATGGCTACACCTTC. Protein: CASSIIPGPLYGYTF.

The chain joins TRBV29-1 to TRBJ2-3; TRBD2 aligns across 16 bases. The V segment lost 6 bases and the J segment 6 bases; nucleotides outside the gene matches: 9. This CDR3 has 16 amino acids. Germline V CDR1 and CDR2: SQVTM, ANQGSEA. The CDR3 reads CSVDSGTSGGGDTQYF. As DNA, the CDR3 is TGCAGCGTCGATTCCGGGACTAGCGGGGGGGGCGATACGCAGTATTTT.

This clonotype was counted between two and nine times. The V and J genes are TRBV12-3 or TRBV12-4 and TRBJ2-7, with no clear D. This CDR3 has 13 residues. V was shortened by 4 bases and J by 1 base, with 8 bases between the two germline ends. The CDR3 sequence is CASSSHSSYEQYF. The CDR3 bases are TGTGCCAGCAGTTCTCACTCTTCCTACGAGCAGTACTTC.

The V gene is TRBV28, the J gene TRBJ1-5; tentative D call: TRBD1 (5 bases). The CDR3 totals 13 residues. V was cut by 9 bases and J by 3 bases, with 12 bases left in between. Germline CDR1 MDHEN, CDR2 SYDVKM. In DNA, the CDR3 is TGTGCCAGTTTTGGGGGGAACAATCAGCCCCAGCATTTT. It specifies CASFGGNNQPQHF.

The chain has TRBV5-1 and TRBJ1-1, with 8 positions matching TRBD1. The CDR3 contains 14 residues. The germline gives CDR1 SGHRS, CDR2 YFSETQ. V was clipped by 5 bases and J by 7 bases; unmatched bases: 10. The CDR3 reads CASSLSDRADEAFF. CDR3 coding DNA: TGCGCCAGCAGTCTTTCGGACAGGGCGGATGAAGCTTTCTTT.

The genes are TRBV12-5 and TRBJ2-7, with D maybe TRBD1 (6 bases). The germline gives CDR1 LGHNT, CDR2 FRNRAP. The CDR3 runs to 15 residues. Trimming shortened V by 5 bases and J by 1 base, and 15 bases separated the two germline ends. CDR3 bases: TGTGCTAGTGGTAAGGATCTGGACAGATCCTACGAGCAGTACTTC. It translates to CASGKDLDRSYEQYF.

The chain uses TRBV7-2 and TRBJ2-5; 12 positions match TRBD2. CDR1 and CDR2 from the germline V gene are SGHTA and FQGNSA. The junction had 5 bases not matched to a gene; V was cut back by 1 base and J by 5 bases. This CDR3 contains 16 residues. The CDR3 is CASSLELAGGLETQYF. In DNA, the CDR3 is TGTGCCAGCAGCTTAGAACTAGCGGGGGGCCTCGAGACCCAGTACTTC.

The chain is built from TRBV6-5 and TRBJ2-5, with 9 bases matching TRBD1. CDR3 length: 16 residues. The V gene end was trimmed by 5 bases and the J gene end by 3 bases; junction bases not matched to a gene: 10. Germline V gives CDR1 MNHEY, CDR2 SVGAGI. The CDR3 region is CASSSSGTGSEETQYF. The CDR3 DNA reads as TGTGCCAGCAGTAGCTCAGGGACAGGGAGTGAAGAGACCCAGTACTTC.

This clonotype has only a few counts. This rearrangement joins TRBV7-2 to TRBJ2-3; 13 nucleotides line up with TRBD2. J was trimmed by 14 bases and V by 5 bases; bases with no gene match: 10. The germline V gene has CDR1 SGHTA and CDR2 FQGNSA. CDR3 size: 14 residues. The CDR3 protein is CASSLRLAGGISYF. The CDR3 coding sequence is TGTGCCAGCAGCCTGAGACTAGCGGGGGGCATCTCGTATTTT. The variable domain in full, completed from reference TRBV7-2 and TRBJ2-3, reads GAGVSQSPSNKVTEKGKDVELRCDPISGHTALYWYRQSLGQGLEFLIYFQGNSAPDKSGLPSDRFSAERTGGSVSTLTIQRTQQEDSAVYLCASSLRLAGGISYFGPGTRLTVL.

The chain is built from TRBV3-1 and TRBJ2-1; weak D call: TRBD2 (7 bases). The germline gives CDR1 LGHDT, CDR2 YNNKEL (reference sequence). V lost 8 bases to trimming and J lost 3 bases, with 20 bases between them. The CDR3 spans 16 residues. Here the CDR3 reads CASSTNRGASYNEQFF. The CDR3 DNA sequence: TGTGCCAGCTCCACTAACCGGGGGGCAAGCTACAATGAGCAGTTCTTC.

This chain connects TRBV29-1 to TRBJ2-7; a weak D match, TRBD1 (6 bases). This CDR3 is built from 14 residues. Germline V gene sequence: CDR1 SQVTM, CDR2 ANQGSEA. Deletions cut 3 bases from V and 3 bases from J, with 15 bases between. The CDR3 DNA is TGCAGCGTTGATGCAGGGCAGGGGATCTACGAGCAGTACTTC. The encoded protein is CSVDAGQGIYEQYF.